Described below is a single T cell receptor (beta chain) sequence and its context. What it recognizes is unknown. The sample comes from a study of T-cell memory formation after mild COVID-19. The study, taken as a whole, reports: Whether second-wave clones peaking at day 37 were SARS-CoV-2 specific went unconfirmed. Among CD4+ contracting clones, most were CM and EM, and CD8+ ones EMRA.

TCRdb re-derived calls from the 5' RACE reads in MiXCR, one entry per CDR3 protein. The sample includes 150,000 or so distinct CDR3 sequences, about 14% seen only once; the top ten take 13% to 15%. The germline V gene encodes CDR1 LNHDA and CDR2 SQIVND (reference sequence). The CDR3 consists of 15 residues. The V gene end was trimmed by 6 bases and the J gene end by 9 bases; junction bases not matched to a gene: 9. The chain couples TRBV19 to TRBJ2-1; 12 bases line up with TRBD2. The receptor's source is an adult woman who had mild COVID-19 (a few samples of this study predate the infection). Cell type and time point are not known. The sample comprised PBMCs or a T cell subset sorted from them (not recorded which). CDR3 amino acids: CASRKRTSGKVEQFF. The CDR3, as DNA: TGTGCCAGTAGAAAAAGGACTAGCGGGAAGGTTGAGCAGTTCTTC.